The sequence of this T cell receptor (beta chain) was determined in a study of blood T cells in healthy people across ages. V was pared by 5 bases and J by 0 bases, with 14 bases between. Germline V gives CDR1 SGHTA, CDR2 FQGNSA. This CDR3 has 17 amino acids. The second PCR ran roughly 6 to 12 cycles with a sample-barcoded 5' primer and J-beta primers. Each cDNA was tagged by a template-switch adaptor containing 12 random nucleotides. Using its own MiXCR run on the 5' RACE reads, TCRdb lists one record per CDR3 protein. The table lists approximately 1,700,000 distinct CDR3 sequences, about 39% of them singletons.

What was sequenced was blood. The receptor's source is a human donor in good health. The chain has TRBV7-2 and TRBJ2-6; D uncertain. CDR3 DNA: TGTGCCAGCAGCCCGGCCTCATCCTTCTCTGGGGCCAACGTCCTGACTTTC. Its protein is CASSPASSFSGANVLTF.